These 10 T cell receptor beta chains were sequenced from one sample in a study of identical twins. TCRdb itself ran the 5' RACE reads through MiXCR, one entry per CDR3 protein. This table has fewer than 900,000 distinct CDR3 sequences, roughly 20% appearing once. These data were also reused for a study on T cells expressing NK-cell markers.

Sequencing used PBMCs. The source is a woman aged 18-35 years in good health.

The chain uses TRBV20-1 and TRBJ2-3; D is uncertain. Trimming shortened V by 4 bases and J by 7 bases, and 12 bases separated the two germline ends. The CDR3 contains 12 residues. Germline loops: CDR1 DFQATT, CDR2 SNEGSKA (reference sequence). In DNA form, the CDR3 reads TGCAGTGCTATCGATCTGGGGAATACGCAGTATTTT. Protein sequence: CSAIDLGNTQYF.

This clonotype was seen at least ten times. The chain has TRBV6-5 and TRBJ1-1; D is possibly TRBD1 (6 bases). Germline assignment: CDR1 MNHEY and CDR2 SVGAGI. This CDR3 comprises 15 residues. V was pared by 0 bases and J by 1 base, with 9 bases between. The CDR3 region has the DNA TGTGCCAGCAGTTACTCAGGGGGAGGGAACACTGAAGCTTTCTTT. Translated: CASSYSGGGNTEAFF.

This clonotype was picked up a small number of times. This rearrangement joins TRBV7-2 to TRBJ2-5; 7 bases fit TRBD2. The germline gives CDR1 SGHTA, CDR2 FQGNSA. This CDR3 comprises 14 residues. V lost 4 bases, J lost 4 bases, and 6 bases stayed unmatched. CDR3: CASSSGRGRETQYF. DNA of the CDR3: TGTGCCAGCAGCTCTGGGAGGGGACGAGAGACCCAGTACTTC.

This rearrangement joins TRBV29-1 to TRBJ2-5; tentative D call: TRBD1 (6 bases). Trimming stripped 6 bases from V and 2 bases from J, with 16 bases between. The CDR3 runs to 14 residues. Germline CDR1 SQVTM, CDR2 ANQGSEA. The CDR3 reads CSVQGWDTQETQYF. The DNA of the CDR3 is TGCAGCGTCCAAGGGTGGGACACACAAGAGACCCAGTACTTC.

This clonotype was counted between two and nine times. The junction does not match germline at one end; this may be a read error. The chain joins TRBV7-3 to TRBJ1-1; D call uncertain. The CDR3 has 11 residues. The germline CDR1 and CDR2 sequences are SGHTA and FQGTGA. This CDR3 reads CASSLKEVDYF. CDR3 bases: TGTGCCAGCAGCTTAAAGGAGGTGGATTACTTT.

This clonotype was recorded a few times. DNA for the CDR3: TGCAGTGCTCGCAGCGGGGGCTACAATGAGCAGTTCTTC. Residues: CSARSGGYNEQFF. The rearrangement joins TRBV20-1 to TRBJ2-1, with TRBD2 identical over 8 bases. Germline V gene data show CDR1 as DFQATT and CDR2 as SNEGSKA (reference sequence). The J segment lost 3 bases and the V segment lost 5 bases, leaving 3 bases of the junction unmatched. This CDR3 spans 13 amino acids.

This clonotype was counted a few times. This chain connects TRBV18 to TRBJ2-1; possible D gene TRBD2, 6 bases. The germline V gene encodes CDR1 KGHSH and CDR2 LQKENI. This CDR3 region has 15 residues. Deletions cut 3 bases from V and 8 bases from J, with 17 bases between. CDR3 DNA: TGTGCCAGCTCACCTCCGGAGGGGCGCGGGGATGAGCAGTTCTTC. Its protein is CASSPPEGRGDEQFF. Complete variable domain (other parts from reference TRBV18 and TRBJ2-1): NAGVMQNPRHLVRRRGQEARLRCSPMKGHSHVYWYRQLPEEGLKFMVYLQKENIIDESGMPKERFSAEFPKEGPSILRIQQVVRGDSAAYFCASSPPEGRGDEQFFGPGTRLTVL.

The chain is built from TRBV10-3 and TRBJ2-7, with D unclear. In germline, CDR1 is ENHRY, CDR2 SYGVKD. The CDR3 is 12 residues long. Trimming shortened V by 10 bases and J by 0 bases, and 10 bases separated the two germline ends. The CDR3 sequence is CATLSSSYEQYF. Written as DNA, the CDR3 is TGTGCCACCCTTAGCAGCTCCTACGAGCAGTACTTC.

This clonotype has more than one count but fewer than ten. V is TRBV7-6 and J is TRBJ2-7; perhaps TRBD2 as D (5 bases). Germline V gives CDR1 SGHVS, CDR2 FNYEAQ. Trimming removed 5 bases from V and 1 base from J, with 18 bases in between. The CDR3 length is 16 residues. CDR3 amino acids: CASSPMRAEESYEQYF. For the CDR3, the DNA is TGTGCCAGCAGCCCAATGAGGGCGGAGGAATCCTACGAGCAGTACTTC.

V gene TRBV9 combines with J gene TRBJ2-5, with TRBD1 identical over 7 bases. CDR1 is SGDLS, CDR2 YYNGEE, per germline. CDR3 length: 15 residues. Trimming took 4 bases from V and 1 from J; bases not matched to a gene: 7. The CDR3 sequence: CASSKGGAAQETQYF. The CDR3 nucleotides are TGTGCCAGCAGCAAAGGGGGCGCCGCCCAAGAGACCCAGTACTTC.